The T cell receptor (beta chain) described here comes from a study of cytomegalovirus exposure and HLA in healthy donors. A word on this clone: Its antigen is not identified.

The germline V and J ends were trimmed by 3 bases and 5 bases, with 17 bases remaining between them. The germline gives CDR1 KGHSH, CDR2 LQKENI. The CDR3 has 15 amino acids. The PCR made use of 60 Vbeta and 13 Jbeta primers. TCRdb's table, derived via immunoSEQ multiplex PCR, lists solely in-frame clones and lacks some. The data hold 150,000 or so clones, with 65% to 85% observed a single time. Study observations and caveats: Specificity for CMV antigens was confirmed in vitro for a few of the CMV-associated chains. Productive rates of about 90% or about 30% were seen for most TCR beta V segments in an earlier analysis.

The sequence came from a man in his forties or fifties in good health and CMV-seropositive. Sequencing used PBMCs. V gene TRBV18 combines with J gene TRBJ2-7; D is perhaps TRBD1 (6 bases). As DNA, the CDR3 is TGTGCCAGCTCACCCATGGGGGCTAGTCGCAACGAGCAGTACTTC. This sequence encodes CASSPMGASRNEQYF.